Listed here are 23 T cell receptor beta chains from one sample, sequenced in a study of cytomegalovirus exposure and HLA in healthy donors. Using immunoSEQ multiplex PCR, the repertoire was profiled, and TCRdb retains in-frame clones only, with some absent. The table has 150,000 to 200,000 clones, more than 80% seen once. The sample comprised PBMCs. These receptors were obtained from a woman aged 18-30 years in good health and CMV-seropositive.

This chain connects TRBV18 to TRBJ2-3; D call uncertain. Germline V gives CDR1 KGHSH, CDR2 LQKENI. The length of the CDR3 is 13 residues. V gave up 3 bases and J gave up 0 bases, with 4 bases separating them. This CDR3 is CASSPSSTDTQYF. The CDR3 DNA follows: TGTGCCAGCTCACCCTCTAGCACAGATACGCAGTATTTT.

V gene TRBV5-4 combines with J gene TRBJ2-3, with 7 bases identical to TRBD2. V shed 7 bases, J shed 0 bases, and the junction held 5 bases outside the gene matches. CDR3 length: 14 residues. Germline V lookup: CDR1 SGHNT, CDR2 YYREEE (reference sequence). CDR3 region: CASLEGGSTDTQYF. As DNA, the CDR3 is TGTGCCAGCCTGGAGGGAGGGAGCACAGATACGCAGTATTTT.

This chain uses TRBV7-2 with TRBJ1-3; D gene ambiguous. Trimming shortened V by 3 bases and J by 3 bases, and 3 bases separated the two germline ends. The CDR3 runs 12 residues. Germline CDR1 SGHTA, CDR2 FQGNSA. The CDR3 protein is CASSFHGNTIYF. The CDR3, as DNA: TGTGCCAGCAGCTTCCATGGAAACACCATATATTTT.

The V and J genes are TRBV7-9 and TRBJ1-1; D is ambiguous. The CDR3 contains 12 residues. The germline V gene has CDR1 SEHNR and CDR2 FQNEAQ (reference sequence). Trimming stripped 5 bases from V and 7 bases from J, with 11 bases between. The DNA for the CDR3 is TGTGCCAGCAGCCCCTACGATGGTGAAGCTTTCTTT. It specifies CASSPYDGEAFF.

The V call is TRBV5-1, the J call TRBJ2-6; 9 bases agree with TRBD1. The CDR3 is 17 residues long. Germline V gene sequence: CDR1 SGHRS, CDR2 YFSETQ. V shed 7 bases, J shed 4 bases, and the junction held 12 bases outside the gene matches. The CDR3 sequence: CASGNTGGGTGANVLTF. The CDR3 coding sequence is TGCGCCAGCGGCAATACAGGGGGCGGGACCGGGGCCAACGTCCTGACTTTC.

The V and J genes are TRBV29-1 and TRBJ2-3, with 8 nucleotides matching TRBD2. CDR3 length: 13 amino acids. The V gene end was trimmed by 7 bases and the J gene end by 6 bases; junction bases not matched to a gene: 9. CDR1 is SQVTM and CDR2 is ANQGSEA in the germline V gene. This CDR3 reads CSAKSGGRDTQYF. The DNA of the CDR3 is TGCAGCGCTAAAAGCGGGGGACGTGATACGCAGTATTTT.

The chain joins TRBV10-1 to TRBJ2-7; D is undetermined. This CDR3 spans 10 amino acids. Between the trimmed V and J ends, which lost 9 bases and 4 bases, there was a span of 7 bases. Germline CDR1 and CDR2: WNHNN and SYGVQD (reference sequence). CDR3 region: CARGVYEQYF. Written as DNA, the CDR3 is TGCGCCAGAGGAGTATACGAGCAGTACTTC.

This clone has only one observation. The chain has TRBV5-1 and TRBJ2-3, with TRBD2 matching 11 bases. The V segment lost 3 bases and the J segment 0 bases; nucleotides outside the gene matches: 3. Looked up from germline, CDR1 is SGHRS and CDR2 is YFSETQ. The CDR3 length is 16 residues. CDR3 sequence: CASSYGLAGSTDTQYF. CDR3 sequence (DNA): TGCGCCAGCAGCTACGGACTAGCGGGCAGCACAGATACGCAGTATTTT.

The chain links TRBV7-3 to TRBJ2-3; TRBD2 matches at 10 bases. V shed 1 base and J 10 bases; nucleotides not matched to a gene: 11. Germline assignment: CDR1 SGHTA and CDR2 FQGTGA. The CDR3 length is 16 residues. The CDR3 coding sequence is TGTGCCAGCAGCTTAAATAGCGGGAGGACGCCAGAGGCGCAGTATTTT. The encoded protein is CASSLNSGRTPEAQYF.

This chain connects TRBV6-5 to TRBJ1-6, with 7 nucleotides matching TRBD1. Germline CDR1 and CDR2: MNHEY and SVGAGI. The CDR3 is 14 amino acids. V shed 7 bases, J shed 4 bases, and the junction held 4 bases outside the gene matches. The CDR3 loop is CASTDRAYNSPLHF. The CDR3 bases are TGTGCCAGCACCGACAGGGCTTATAATTCACCCCTCCACTTT.

This clone was seen a handful of times. The genes are TRBV2 and TRBJ1-2; D gene unclear. V lost 7 bases to trimming and J lost 8 bases, with 14 bases between them. Germline lookup yields CDR1 SNHLY and CDR2 FYNNEI. The CDR3 has 12 amino acids. The CDR3 is CASTRREDGYTF. CDR3 DNA sequence: TGTGCCAGCACCCGAAGGGAGGACGGCTACACCTTC.

This chain uses TRBV2 with TRBJ1-5; D is uncertain. The germline gives CDR1 SNHLY, CDR2 FYNNEI. The ends were cut back, 7 bases at V and 0 bases at J, with 10 bases in the middle. CDR3 length: 14 residues. CDR3 bases: TGTGCCAGCACACAGTCTTATAGCAATCAGCCCCAGCATTTT. Protein: CASTQSYSNQPQHF.

This clone was seen just once. The chain carries TRBV18 and TRBJ1-3; D call uncertain. Germline V gene sequence: CDR1 KGHSH, CDR2 LQKENI. The CDR3 extends over 16 amino acids. The V end lost 3 bases, the J end lost 0 bases, and 12 bases lay between the germline ends. CDR3 loop: CASSPTTSYSGNTIYF. In DNA form, the CDR3 reads TGTGCCAGCTCACCGACGACATCTTACTCTGGAAACACCATATATTTT.

This clone was found a few times. J is TRBJ1-2 and V is TRBV2; TRBD1 might be the D (6 bases). Trimming shortened V by 11 bases and J by 4 bases, and 17 bases separated the two germline ends. The CDR3 loop spans 13 amino acids. Germline V gives CDR1 SNHLY, CDR2 FYNNEI. In DNA form, the CDR3 reads TGTGCCGTTGAATTCAGGGGCTTCTATGGCTACACCTTC. It translates to CAVEFRGFYGYTF.

The chain employs TRBV14 and TRBJ1-1; tentative D call: TRBD1 (5 bases). V gave up 6 bases and J gave up 1 base, with 15 bases separating them. From germline, CDR1 is SGHDN and CDR2 FVKESK. This CDR3 comprises 15 residues. The CDR3 spells CASRPAGGRNTEAFF. The CDR3, as DNA: TGTGCCAGCAGGCCCGCGGGGGGGAGGAACACTGAAGCTTTCTTT.

This chain links TRBV6-6 with TRBJ2-7; 9 nucleotides align to TRBD1. Looked up from germline, CDR1 is MNHNY and CDR2 is SVGAGI (reference sequence). V lost 6 bases and J lost 2; bases outside the gene matches: 5. The length of the CDR3 is 14 residues. The CDR3 reads CASRQGQGAYEQYF. The CDR3 bases are TGTGCCAGCAGACAGGGACAGGGAGCCTACGAGCAGTACTTC.

The rearrangement links TRBV9 to TRBJ2-2, with D tentatively TRBD2 (6 bases). Trimming removed 3 bases from V and 1 base from J, with 10 bases in between. This CDR3 has 15 residues. The V gene's germline CDR1 is SGDLS and CDR2 YYNGEE. The CDR3 reads CASSGRDLNTGELFF. The CDR3 region has the DNA TGTGCCAGCAGCGGCCGGGACTTGAACACCGGGGAGCTGTTTTTT.

The gene calls are TRBV27 and TRBJ1-5; D unresolved. From germline, CDR1 is MNHEY and CDR2 SMNVEV (reference sequence). Trimming pared 6 bases from V and 1 base from J, leaving 13 bases between. The CDR3 is made up of 15 amino acids. CDR3 sequence: CASRQDRRSNQPQHF. The DNA for the CDR3 is TGTGCCAGCAGGCAAGACCGGAGGAGCAATCAGCCCCAGCATTTT.

This chain links TRBV5-6 with TRBJ1-1; D gene uncertain. The V and J ends lost 4 bases and 7 bases respectively, with 14 bases between them. Germline V CDR1 and CDR2: SGHDT, YYEEEE. The length of the CDR3 is 13 residues. CDR3 sequence (DNA): TGTGCCAGCAGCCTGAGACACCTCTTTGAAGCTTTCTTT. Protein: CASSLRHLFEAFF.

This clone was found once. The chain has TRBV9 and TRBJ1-2; weak D call: TRBD1 (6 bases). Trimming took 0 bases from V and 7 from J, leaving 13 bases between them. CDR3 length equals 14 residues. Germline-derived CDR1 and CDR2 are SGDLS and YYNGEE. The CDR3 sequence is CASSVERGASGYTF. The CDR3 DNA sequence: TGTGCCAGCAGCGTAGAACGGGGGGCAAGTGGCTACACCTTC. Full variable domain (missing parts from reference TRBV9 and TRBJ1-2): DSGVTQTPKHLITATGQRVTLRCSPRSGDLSVYWYQQSLDQGLQFLIQYYNGEERAKGNILERFSAQQFPDLHSELNLSSLELGDSALYFCASSVERGASGYTFGSGTRLTVV.

The chain uses TRBV7-2 and TRBJ2-1; 9 bases match TRBD2. CDR1 and CDR2 (germline): SGHTA, FQGNSA. The trim removed 5 bases at V and 4 bases at J, leaving 6 bases unmatched. The CDR3 covers 15 residues. The CDR3 DNA reads TGTGCCAGCAGCGACAGCGGGGGGCATTACAATGAGCAGTTCTTC. The encoded protein is CASSDSGGHYNEQFF.

The V call is TRBV7-6, the J call TRBJ2-5; 9 bases match TRBD2. CDR3 length equals 15 residues. From germline, CDR1 is SGHVS and CDR2 FNYEAQ. Germline trimming cut 5 bases from V and 2 bases from J; bases unmatched to any gene: 6. In nucleotides, the CDR3 is TGTGCCAGCAGCCCGATGCGGGGGGGACAAGAGACCCAGTACTTC. This encodes CASSPMRGGQETQYF.

The chain employs TRBV7-2 and TRBJ1-4; 7 nucleotides align to TRBD1. The germline V gene encodes CDR1 SGHTA and CDR2 FQGNSA. The CDR3 runs 15 residues. The V segment lost 5 bases and the J segment 4 bases; nucleotides outside the gene matches: 7. The CDR3 here is CASSQRTGLNEKLFF. The DNA for the CDR3 is TGTGCCAGCAGCCAAAGGACAGGCCTTAATGAAAAACTGTTTTTT. The variable domain in full, with the rest retrieved from reference TRBV7-2 and TRBJ1-4, is GAGVSQSPSNKVTEKGKDVELRCDPISGHTALYWYRQSLGQGLEFLIYFQGNSAPDKSGLPSDRFSAERTGGSVSTLTIQRTQQEDSAVYLCASSQRTGLNEKLFFGSGTQLSVL.